Presented here are 22 T cell receptor beta chains from one specimen sequenced in a study of graft-versus-host responses after intestinal transplantation. Produced via immunoSEQ multiplex PCR; TCRdb's table is partial and in-frame only. The data show around 9,000 clones, with just under 80% seen just once and about 24% held by the top ten. Processing of graft tissue released intraepithelial and lamina propria lymphocytes. The sequenced sample was ileum tissue, obtained around 500 days after intestinal transplant. The source is a human patient who received an intestinal transplant, so some T cells may come from the graft donor.

This clone was counted between two and nine times. This rearrangement joins TRBV5-1 to TRBJ2-2, with 10 bases aligning to TRBD1. V shed 0 bases and J 4 bases; nucleotides not matched to a gene: 0. The CDR3 consists of 15 residues. CDR1 is SGHRS and CDR2 is YFSETQ in the germline V gene. The CDR3, as DNA: TGCGCCAGCAGCTTGGGGGACAGGGGCACCGGGGAGCTGTTTTTT. It is translated as CASSLGDRGTGELFF.

This chain joins TRBV19 and TRBJ1-5, with TRBD1 matching 7 bases. Germline loops: CDR1 LNHDA, CDR2 SQIVND (reference sequence). This CDR3 region has 12 residues. J lost 7 bases, V lost 7 bases, and 4 bases had no gene match. CDR3 DNA sequence: TGTGCCAGTAAAGACAGGGAACAGCCCCAGCATTTT. Amino acids: CASKDREQPQHF. Drawing the rest from reference TRBV19 and TRBJ1-5, the complete variable domain is DGGITQSPKYLFRKEGQNVTLSCEQNLNHDAMYWYRQDPGQGLRLIYYSQIVNDFQKGDIAEGYSVSREKKESFPLTVTSAQKNPTAFYLCASKDREQPQHFGDGTRLSIL.

This chain joins TRBV27 and TRBJ2-1, with 9 bases lining up with TRBD2. J lost 2 bases, V lost 6 bases, and 8 bases had no gene match. CDR1 is MNHEY, CDR2 SMNVEV, per germline (reference sequence). The CDR3 has 16 residues. CDR3: CASSVDAGGPYNEQFF. The CDR3 DNA reads TGTGCCAGCAGCGTGGATGCGGGAGGGCCCTACAATGAGCAGTTCTTC.

The V call is TRBV19, the J call TRBJ1-1; TRBD1 matches 9 bases. Germline V lookup: CDR1 LNHDA, CDR2 SQIVND (reference sequence). This CDR3 is 13 amino acids long. V dropped 4 bases and J dropped 11; count of bases not matched to a gene: 8. Written as DNA, the CDR3 is TGTGCCAGTAGTACCTCGGGACAGGGCGAGGCTTTCTTT. Translating it yields CASSTSGQGEAFF.

This clone was picked up one time. This chain links TRBV6-5 with TRBJ1-2, with no clear D. The CDR3 is 13 amino acids. CDR1 is MNHEY, CDR2 SVGAGI, per germline. V was cut by 6 bases and J by 4 bases, with 12 bases left in between. CDR3 sequence: CASRGADLYGYTF. DNA of the CDR3: TGTGCCAGCAGAGGCGCGGACCTCTATGGCTACACCTTC.

This clone occurred once. The V call is TRBV27, the J call TRBJ2-6; D is undetermined. CDR3 length equals 17 residues. V lost 5 bases to trimming and J lost 5 bases, with 19 bases between them. Germline-derived CDR1 and CDR2 are MNHEY and SMNVEV (reference sequence). In nucleotides, the CDR3 is TGTGCCAGCAGTCAGTCGAAGCTACAAAGTCGGGCCAACGTCCTGACTTTC. Translated, it gives CASSQSKLQSRANVLTF.

The chain is built from TRBV5-4 and TRBJ1-1; D remains ambiguous. Trimming removed 1 base at V and 2 bases at J, with 9 bases between. This CDR3 is 14 amino acids long. The germline gives CDR1 SGHNT, CDR2 YYREEE (reference sequence). The CDR3 nucleotides read TGTGCCAGCAGCTTGAGGCAGGACAACACTGAAGCTTTCTTT. Translating it yields CASSLRQDNTEAFF. The full variable domain, its missing parts supplied by reference TRBV5-4 and TRBJ1-1, is ETGVTQSPTHLIKTRGQQVTLRCSSQSGHNTVSWYQQALGQGPQFIFQYYREEENGRGNFPPRFSGLQFPNYSSELNVNALELDDSALYLCASSLRQDNTEAFFGQGTRLTVV.

This clone occurred a few times. The sample carries other DNA sequences with the same CDR3. The CDR3 protein is CASSVSAAASLYGYTF. The DNA of the CDR3 is TGTGCCAGCAGTGTTTCGGCAGCCGCGTCCCTCTATGGCTACACCTTC. The rearrangement joins TRBV6-4 to TRBJ1-2; D unresolved. V gave up 4 bases and J gave up 4 bases, with 19 bases separating them. The CDR3 is made up of 16 amino acids. Germline CDR1 is MRHNA and CDR2 is SNTAGT.

This clone was observed a handful of times. The chain employs TRBV30 and TRBJ2-7; 7 nucleotides align to TRBD1. The junction had 10 bases not matched to a gene; V was cut back by 4 bases and J by 10 bases. The CDR3 extends over 12 amino acids. Germline values: CDR1 GTSNPN, CDR2 SVGIG (reference sequence). The CDR3 spells CAWKIGGEVQYF. The CDR3 DNA reads TGTGCCTGGAAAATAGGGGGCGAGGTTCAGTACTTC.

This clone appeared a single time. This sequence joins TRBV29-1 and TRBJ1-1; maybe TRBD1 (5 bases). In germline, CDR1 is SQVTM, CDR2 ANQGSEA. There are 12 residues in the CDR3. The V end was cut by 2 bases, the J end by 4 bases, with 8 bases between. CDR3 residues: CSVEQGPTEAFF. The CDR3 DNA reads TGCAGCGTTGAACAGGGTCCCACTGAAGCTTTCTTT.

In the case of this clone: The junction does not match germline at one end; this may be a read error. Additional DNA sequences in this sample encode the identical CDR3. This rearrangement joins TRBV6-6 to TRBJ1-4; D is uncertain. The germline V gene encodes CDR1 MNHNY and CDR2 SVGAGI (reference sequence). The length of the CDR3 is 15 residues. Here the CDR3 reads CASSYEGGANEKLFF. CDR3 coding DNA: TGCGCCAGCAGTTACGAAGGCGGGGCTAATGAAAAACTGTTTTTT.

The V gene is TRBV18, the J gene TRBJ1-2; 8 bases map to TRBD1. This CDR3 has 14 amino acids. With 2 bases clipped from V and 6 bases from J, the junction kept 5 bases outside the gene matches. Germline lookup yields CDR1 KGHSH and CDR2 LQKENI. This CDR3 reads CASSPWTGFNGYTF. For the CDR3, the DNA is TGTGCCAGCTCACCATGGACAGGGTTTAATGGCTACACCTTC.

The V gene is TRBV28, the J gene TRBJ1-5; no reliable D call. Germline CDR1 reads MDHEN; CDR2 reads SYDVKM. The CDR3 extends over 14 amino acids. The ends were cut back, 3 bases at V and 0 bases at J, with 6 bases in the middle. This chain's CDR3 is CASSFFPSNQPQHF. As DNA, the CDR3 is TGTGCCAGCAGTTTCTTTCCTAGCAATCAGCCCCAGCATTTT.

The chain employs TRBV7-2 and TRBJ2-7; unclear D gene. Trimming took off 1 base at V and 5 bases at J, with 6 bases between the two ends. This CDR3 has 12 amino acids. The germline V gene encodes CDR1 SGHTA and CDR2 FQGNSA. The CDR3 DNA reads as TGTGCCAGCAGCTTAGGTAGGAACGAGCAGTACTTC. Protein sequence: CASSLGRNEQYF.

As for this clone: Since a far larger clone is one base different, this is likely a read error. Other DNA variants within this sample encode the same CDR3. The chain links TRBV2 to TRBJ2-7, with D maybe TRBD2 (6 bases). The CDR3 has 14 amino acids. Germline CDR1 reads SNHLY; CDR2 reads FYNNEI. The germline V and J ends were trimmed by 2 bases and 4 bases, with 12 bases remaining between them. CDR3 loop: CASSEPLAGYEQYF. The DNA of the CDR3 is TGTGCCAGCAGTGAACCACTGGCGGGATACGAGCAGTACTTC.

The chain couples TRBV7-2 to TRBJ1-1; maybe TRBD1 (5 bases). Germline CDR1 and CDR2: SGHTA and FQGNSA. V lost 1 base to trimming and J lost 1 base, with 13 bases between them. The CDR3 spans 16 residues. CDR3 nucleotide sequence: TGTGCCAGCAGCTTAGGATCAACGAGGGGGAACACTGAAGCTTTCTTT. Encoded protein: CASSLGSTRGNTEAFF. The full variable domain, with the rest looked up from reference TRBV7-2 and TRBJ1-1, is GAGVSQSPSNKVTEKGKDVELRCDPISGHTALYWYRQSLGQGLEFLIYFQGNSAPDKSGLPSDRFSAERTGGSVSTLTIQRTQQEDSAVYLCASSLGSTRGNTEAFFGQGTRLTVV.

V gene TRBV29-1 combines with J gene TRBJ1-2; D remains ambiguous. The V gene's germline CDR1 is SQVTM and CDR2 ANQGSEA. Trimming left V 6 bases short and J 3 bases short, with 11 bases between. The CDR3 extends over 12 amino acids. CDR3 region: CSVRRADYGYTF. In nucleotides, the CDR3 is TGCAGCGTCCGCAGAGCGGACTATGGCTACACCTTC.

The V gene is TRBV9, the J gene TRBJ2-3; the match to TRBD2 covers 12 bases. CDR1 is SGDLS and CDR2 is YYNGEE in the germline V gene. Germline trimming cut 0 bases from V and 2 bases from J; bases unmatched to any gene: 7. The CDR3 is 18 residues long. CDR3 loop: CASSVEASGGAVTDTQYF. The DNA of the CDR3 is TGTGCCAGCAGCGTAGAGGCTAGCGGGGGGGCCGTCACAGATACGCAGTATTTT.

V gene TRBV6-5 combines with J gene TRBJ2-3; D uncertain. Deletions cut 2 bases from V and 1 base from J, with 10 bases between. The CDR3 covers 15 residues. Germline CDR1 reads MNHEY; CDR2 reads SVGAGI. The CDR3 bases are TGTGCCAGCAGTTACAGCAACAGCGGCACAGATACGCAGTATTTT. It is translated as CASSYSNSGTDTQYF.

The V and J genes are TRBV5-4 and TRBJ1-2; possible D gene TRBD1, 5 bases. This CDR3 is 15 amino acids long. Germline V gives CDR1 SGHNT, CDR2 YYREEE (reference sequence). V lost 0 bases, J lost 0 bases, and 9 bases lay in between. The CDR3: CASSLGGTSNYGYTF. CDR3 DNA: TGTGCCAGCAGCTTGGGAGGGACCTCTAACTATGGCTACACCTTC.

The chain employs TRBV10-1 and TRBJ2-3; no clear D. Looked up from germline, CDR1 is WNHNN and CDR2 is SYGVQD (reference sequence). Trimming removed 6 bases at V and 0 bases at J, with 13 bases between. The CDR3 runs to 15 residues. In DNA, the CDR3 is TGCGCCAGCAGCTCGTCTGGGCTAAGCACAGATACGCAGTATTTT. Its translation: CASSSSGLSTDTQYF.

The rearrangement uses TRBV6-1 and TRBJ2-5; D possibly corresponds to TRBD2 (6 bases). The ends were cut back, 9 bases at V and 8 bases at J, with 13 bases in the middle. This CDR3 comprises 11 residues. Per the germline V gene, CDR1 is MNHNS and CDR2 is SASEGT. CDR3 DNA sequence: TGTGCCAGTGGGCGGGAAGGAACCCAGTACTTC. Amino acids: CASGREGTQYF.